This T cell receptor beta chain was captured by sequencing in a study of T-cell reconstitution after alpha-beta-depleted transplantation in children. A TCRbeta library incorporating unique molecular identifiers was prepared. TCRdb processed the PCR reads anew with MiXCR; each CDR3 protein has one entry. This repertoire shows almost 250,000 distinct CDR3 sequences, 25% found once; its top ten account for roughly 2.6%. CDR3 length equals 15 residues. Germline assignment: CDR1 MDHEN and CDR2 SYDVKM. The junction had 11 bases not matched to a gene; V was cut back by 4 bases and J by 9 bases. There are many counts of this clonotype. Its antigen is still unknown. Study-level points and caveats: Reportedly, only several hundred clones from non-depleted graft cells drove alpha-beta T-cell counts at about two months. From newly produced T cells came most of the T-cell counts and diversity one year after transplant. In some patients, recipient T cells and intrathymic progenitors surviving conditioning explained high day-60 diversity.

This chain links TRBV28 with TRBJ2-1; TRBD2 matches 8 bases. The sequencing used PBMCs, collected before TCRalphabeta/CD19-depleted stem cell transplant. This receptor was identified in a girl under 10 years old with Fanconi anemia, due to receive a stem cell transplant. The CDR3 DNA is TGTGCCAGCAGTTCCCCCGGGACTAGGGCGGCTGAGCAGTTCTTC. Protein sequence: CASSSPGTRAAEQFF.